The clone carrying this T cell receptor (beta chain) was counted a single time. The method was immunoSEQ multiplex PCR; TCRdb's version includes in-frame clones alone and lacks a portion of them. Here the sample spans more than 20,000 clones, 75% being singletons. This record comes from a study of preoperative IRX-2 immunotherapy in early breast cancer. The treatment was: preoperative locoregional IRX-2 cytokine immunotherapy. Preoperative locoregional IRX-2 cytokine immunotherapy was tested in the phase Ib source study. The germline CDR1 and CDR2 sequences are SGHNT and YENEEA. The CDR3 totals 16 residues. Trimming took off 7 bases at V and 0 bases at J, with 16 bases between the two ends.

The specimen was lymph node tissue, collected after IRX-2 immunotherapy. The V call is TRBV11-3, the J call TRBJ1-5; tentatively, D is TRBD1 (5 bases). This receptor was taken from a human donor with breast cancer. The CDR3 sequence: CASTPMGPYSNQPQHF. In nucleotides, the CDR3 is TGTGCCAGCACTCCTATGGGGCCGTATAGCAATCAGCCCCAGCATTTT.